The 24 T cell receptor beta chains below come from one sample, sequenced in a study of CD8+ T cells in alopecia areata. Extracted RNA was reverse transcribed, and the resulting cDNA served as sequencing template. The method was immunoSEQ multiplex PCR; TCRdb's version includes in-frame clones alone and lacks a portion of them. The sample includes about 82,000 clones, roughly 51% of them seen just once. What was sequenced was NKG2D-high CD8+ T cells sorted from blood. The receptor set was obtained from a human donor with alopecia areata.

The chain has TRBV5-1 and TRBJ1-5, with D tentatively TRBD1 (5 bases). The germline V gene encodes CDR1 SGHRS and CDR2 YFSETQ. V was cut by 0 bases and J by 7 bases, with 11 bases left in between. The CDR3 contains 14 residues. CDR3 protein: CASSLAGAEQPQHF. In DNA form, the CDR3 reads TGCGCCAGCAGCTTGGCCGGGGCTGAGCAGCCCCAGCATTTT.

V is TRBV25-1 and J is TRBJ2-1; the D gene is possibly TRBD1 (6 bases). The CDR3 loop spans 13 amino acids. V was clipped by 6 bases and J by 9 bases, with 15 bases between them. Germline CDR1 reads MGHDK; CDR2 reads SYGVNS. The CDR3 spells CASSFSTGGEQFF. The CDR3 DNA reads TGTGCCAGCAGCTTTTCGACAGGCGGTGAGCAGTTCTTC.

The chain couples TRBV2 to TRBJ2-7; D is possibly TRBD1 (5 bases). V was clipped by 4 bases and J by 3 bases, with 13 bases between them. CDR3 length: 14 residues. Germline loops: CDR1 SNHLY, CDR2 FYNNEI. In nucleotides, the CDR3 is TGTGCCAGCAGTGTCACCCAGGGCCTCTACGAGCAGTACTTC. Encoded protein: CASSVTQGLYEQYF.

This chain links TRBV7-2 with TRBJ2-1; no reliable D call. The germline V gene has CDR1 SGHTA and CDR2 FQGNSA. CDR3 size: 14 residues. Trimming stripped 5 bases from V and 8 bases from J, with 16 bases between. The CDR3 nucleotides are TGTGCCAGCAGCCCCAACTCCGAGACTTATGAGCAGTTCTTC. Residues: CASSPNSETYEQFF.

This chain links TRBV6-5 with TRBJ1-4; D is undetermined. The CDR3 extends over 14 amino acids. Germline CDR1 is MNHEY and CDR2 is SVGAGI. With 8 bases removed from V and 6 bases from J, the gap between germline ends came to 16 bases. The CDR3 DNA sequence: TGTGCCAGCTCCACCCCAGGAGGACATGAAAAACTGTTTTTT. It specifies CASSTPGGHEKLFF.

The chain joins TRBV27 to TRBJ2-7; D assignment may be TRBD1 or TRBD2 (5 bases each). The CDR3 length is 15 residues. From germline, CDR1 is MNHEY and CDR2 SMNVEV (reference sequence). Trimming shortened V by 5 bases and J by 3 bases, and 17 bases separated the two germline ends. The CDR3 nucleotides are TGTGCCAGCAGTCCGGGATTGGGGGTGTTCTACGAGCAGTACTTC. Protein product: CASSPGLGVFYEQYF.

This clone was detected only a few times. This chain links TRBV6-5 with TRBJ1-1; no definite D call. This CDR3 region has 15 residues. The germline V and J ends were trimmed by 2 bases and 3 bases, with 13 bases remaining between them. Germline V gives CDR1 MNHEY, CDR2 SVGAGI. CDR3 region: CASSYLATGYTEAFF. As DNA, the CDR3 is TGTGCCAGCAGTTACCTCGCCACGGGCTACACTGAAGCTTTCTTT.

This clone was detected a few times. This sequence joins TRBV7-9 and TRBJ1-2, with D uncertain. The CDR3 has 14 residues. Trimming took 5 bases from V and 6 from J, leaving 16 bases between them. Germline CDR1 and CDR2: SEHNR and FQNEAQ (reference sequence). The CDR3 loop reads CASSPSVELDGYTF. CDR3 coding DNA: TGTGCCAGCAGCCCGTCGGTGGAATTGGATGGCTACACCTTC.

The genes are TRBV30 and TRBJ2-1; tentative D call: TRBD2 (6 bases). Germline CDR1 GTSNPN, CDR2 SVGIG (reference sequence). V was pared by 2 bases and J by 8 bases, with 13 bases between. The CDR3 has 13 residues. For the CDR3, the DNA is TGTGCCTGGAGTCCCAGGGACTTCTATGAGCAGTTCTTC. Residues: CAWSPRDFYEQFF.

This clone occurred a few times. The CDR3 DNA is TGCAGCGGTTGGTTTTCTGATGAAGCTTTCTTT. Protein product: CSGWFSDEAFF. The chain carries TRBV29-1 and TRBJ1-1; D is ambiguous. The CDR3 covers 11 residues. Trimming pared 7 bases from V and 7 bases from J, leaving 13 bases between. Germline V gene sequence: CDR1 SQVTM, CDR2 ANQGSEA.

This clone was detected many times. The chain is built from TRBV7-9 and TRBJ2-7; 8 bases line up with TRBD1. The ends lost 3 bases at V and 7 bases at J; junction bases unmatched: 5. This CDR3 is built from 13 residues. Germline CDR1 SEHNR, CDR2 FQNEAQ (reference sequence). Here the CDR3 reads CASSLGQALEQYF. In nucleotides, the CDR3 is TGTGCCAGCAGCTTGGGACAGGCGTTGGAGCAGTACTTC.

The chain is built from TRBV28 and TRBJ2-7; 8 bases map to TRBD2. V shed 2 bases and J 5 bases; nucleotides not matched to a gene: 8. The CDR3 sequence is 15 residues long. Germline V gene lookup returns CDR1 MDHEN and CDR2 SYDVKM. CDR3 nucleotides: TGTGCCAGCAGTTTAACCAGCGGGAGTATCGACGAGCAGTACTTC. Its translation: CASSLTSGSIDEQYF.

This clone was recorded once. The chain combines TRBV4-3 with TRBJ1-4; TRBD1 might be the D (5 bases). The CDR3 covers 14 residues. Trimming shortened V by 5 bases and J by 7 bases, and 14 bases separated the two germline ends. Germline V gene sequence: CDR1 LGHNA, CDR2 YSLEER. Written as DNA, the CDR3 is TGCGCCAGCAGCTCGACAGATGCGGGTGAAAAACTGTTTTTT. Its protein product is CASSSTDAGEKLFF.

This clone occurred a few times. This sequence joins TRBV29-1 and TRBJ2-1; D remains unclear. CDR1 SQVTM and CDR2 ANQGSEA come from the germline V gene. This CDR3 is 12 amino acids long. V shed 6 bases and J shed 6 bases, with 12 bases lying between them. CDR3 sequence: CSVRKGSNEQFF. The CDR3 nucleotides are TGCAGCGTGCGAAAAGGGTCCAATGAGCAGTTCTTC.

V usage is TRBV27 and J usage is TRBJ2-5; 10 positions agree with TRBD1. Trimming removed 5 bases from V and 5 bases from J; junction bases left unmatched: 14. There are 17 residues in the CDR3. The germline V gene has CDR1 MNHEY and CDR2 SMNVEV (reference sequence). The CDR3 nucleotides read TGTGCCAGCAGTGGGCTAACGGGGGACAGGGGTTTGGAGACCCAGTACTTC. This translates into CASSGLTGDRGLETQYF.

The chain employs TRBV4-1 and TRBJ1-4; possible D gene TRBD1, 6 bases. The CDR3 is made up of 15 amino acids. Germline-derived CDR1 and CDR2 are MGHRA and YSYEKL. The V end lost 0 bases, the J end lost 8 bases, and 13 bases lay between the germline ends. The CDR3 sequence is CASSQEGGLLEKLFF. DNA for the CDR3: TGCGCCAGCAGCCAAGAGGGGGGCCTTCTGGAAAAACTGTTTTTT.

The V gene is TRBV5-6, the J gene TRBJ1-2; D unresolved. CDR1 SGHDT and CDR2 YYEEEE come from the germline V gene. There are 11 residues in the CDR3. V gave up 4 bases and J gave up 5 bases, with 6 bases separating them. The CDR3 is CASSPGYGYTF. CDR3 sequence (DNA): TGTGCCAGCAGCCCCGGATATGGCTACACCTTC. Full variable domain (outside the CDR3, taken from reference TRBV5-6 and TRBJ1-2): DAGVTQSPTHLIKTRGQQVTLRCSPKSGHDTVSWYQQALGQGPQFIFQYYEEEERQRGNFPDRFSGHQFPNYSSELNVNALLLGDSALYLCASSPGYGYTFGSGTRLTVV.

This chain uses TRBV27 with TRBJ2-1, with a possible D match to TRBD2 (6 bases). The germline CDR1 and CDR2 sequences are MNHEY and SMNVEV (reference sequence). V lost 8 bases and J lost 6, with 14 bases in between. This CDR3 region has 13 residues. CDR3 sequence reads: CASVTEGLNEQFF. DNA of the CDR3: TGTGCCAGCGTGACGGAGGGGCTCAATGAGCAGTTCTTC.

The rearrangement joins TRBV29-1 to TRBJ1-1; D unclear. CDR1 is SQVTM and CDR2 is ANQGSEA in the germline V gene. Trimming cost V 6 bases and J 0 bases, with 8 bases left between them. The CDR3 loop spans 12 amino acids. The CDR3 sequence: CSVLTVNTEAFF. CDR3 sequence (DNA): TGCAGCGTCCTGACGGTGAACACTGAAGCTTTCTTT.

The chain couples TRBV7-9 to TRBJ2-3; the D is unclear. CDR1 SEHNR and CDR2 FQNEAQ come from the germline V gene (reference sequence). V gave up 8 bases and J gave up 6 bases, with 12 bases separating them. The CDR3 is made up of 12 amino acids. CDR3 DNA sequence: TGTGCCAGCGGTGGGCAAGGGGATACGCAGTATTTT. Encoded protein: CASGGQGDTQYF.

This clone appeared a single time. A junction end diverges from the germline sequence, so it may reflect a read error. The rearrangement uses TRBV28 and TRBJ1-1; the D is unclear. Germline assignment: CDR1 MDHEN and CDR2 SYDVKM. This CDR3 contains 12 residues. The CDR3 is CASSNWNSEAFF. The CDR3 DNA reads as TGTGCCAGCAGTAACTGGAACAGTGAAGCTTTCTTT.

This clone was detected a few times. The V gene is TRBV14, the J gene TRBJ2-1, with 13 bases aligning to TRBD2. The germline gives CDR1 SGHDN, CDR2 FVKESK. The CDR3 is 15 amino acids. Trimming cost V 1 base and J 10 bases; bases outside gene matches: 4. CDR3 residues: CASSQGTSGSREQFF. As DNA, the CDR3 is TGTGCCAGCAGCCAAGGGACTAGCGGGAGCCGCGAGCAGTTCTTC.

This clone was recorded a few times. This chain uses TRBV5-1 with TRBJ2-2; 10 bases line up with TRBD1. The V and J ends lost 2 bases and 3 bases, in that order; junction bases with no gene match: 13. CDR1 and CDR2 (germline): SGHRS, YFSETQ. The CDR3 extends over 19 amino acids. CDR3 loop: CASSFAADQGQGDTGELFF. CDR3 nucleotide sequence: TGCGCCAGCAGCTTTGCCGCCGACCAAGGACAGGGGGACACCGGGGAGCTGTTTTTT.

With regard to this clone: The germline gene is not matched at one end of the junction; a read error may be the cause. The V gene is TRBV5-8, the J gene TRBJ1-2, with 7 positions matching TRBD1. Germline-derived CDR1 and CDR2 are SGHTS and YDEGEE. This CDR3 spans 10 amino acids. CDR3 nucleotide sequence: TGTGCCAGCAGCCTCCGGGACAGCGGTTTC. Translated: CASSLRDSGF.